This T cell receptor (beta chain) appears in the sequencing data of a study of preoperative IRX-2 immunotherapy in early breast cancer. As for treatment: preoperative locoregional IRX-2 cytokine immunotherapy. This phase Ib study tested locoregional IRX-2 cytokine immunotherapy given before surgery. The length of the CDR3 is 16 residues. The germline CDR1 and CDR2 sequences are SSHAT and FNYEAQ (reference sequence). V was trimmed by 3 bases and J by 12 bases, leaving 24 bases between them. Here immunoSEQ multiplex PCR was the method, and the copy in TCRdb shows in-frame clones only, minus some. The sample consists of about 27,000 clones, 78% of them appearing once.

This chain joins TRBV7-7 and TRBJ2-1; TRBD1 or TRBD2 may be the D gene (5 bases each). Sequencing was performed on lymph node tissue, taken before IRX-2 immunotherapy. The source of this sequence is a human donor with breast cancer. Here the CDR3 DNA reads TGTGCCAGCAGCTTCCAAGTTGGGACGACCGGGTCCGGGCAGTTCTTC. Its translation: CASSFQVGTTGSGQFF.